This T cell receptor (beta chain) was obtained from a study of molecular identifiers for immune sequencing clone quantification. TCRdb passed the PCR reads through MiXCR, listing each CDR3 protein once. This sample yields 550,000 to 750,000 distinct CDR3 sequences, of which just under 20% are seen a single time; 0.85% belongs to the top ten. In regard to this clonotype: Its antigen is still unknown.

Study observations and caveats: Under 1% of molecules in naive cells, but over 97% of effector molecules, belonged to clones above 20 RNA copies.

This receptor was identified in a human donor in good health. Some libraries in this study had Jurkat cell RNA spiked in. What was sequenced was naive CD8+ T cells from blood, with Jurkat cell RNA spiked in. As to subset: FACS-sorted CD8+CD4-CCR7+CD45RA+ naive T cells.

Written as DNA, the CDR3 is TGTGCCAGCGGCTCACGAGCGTTCCGGCCCAATGAGCAGTTCTTC. Its protein product is CASGSRAFRPNEQFF. This rearrangement joins TRBV7-6 to TRBJ2-1; D call uncertain. In germline, CDR1 is SGHVS, CDR2 FNYEAQ. The ends were cut back, 8 bases at V and 6 bases at J, with 20 bases in the middle. The CDR3 is 15 residues long.